This T cell receptor (beta chain) was identified in a study of CD8+CD57+ T cells in acquired aplastic anemia. Study overall: The average for DNA from sorted CD4+ and CD8+ cells was around 3.4 ug. General study points: Significant differences in CD8+ Simpson's diversity were not observed between patients and controls. Patients and controls were found to share some 30 CD8+ CDR3 sequences.

In regard to this clonotype: Its specificity is not known.

Genomic DNA templated the TCR beta VDJ and CDR3 profiling. Using its own MiXCR run on the reads, TCRdb lists one record per CDR3 protein. This sample has about 180,000 distinct CDR3 sequences; 63% occur once, and the top ten carry about 42%. This CDR3 comprises 12 residues. Losses at the gene ends were 4 bases for V and 7 bases for J; bases not matched to a gene: 3. The V gene's germline CDR1 is SQVTM and CDR2 ANQGSEA. Individuals selected for sequencing had exhibited CD8+CD57+ cell expansion on flow cytometry. Every one of the patients had aplastic anemia (severe, acquired). The V and J genes are TRBV29-1 and TRBJ2-1; 8 positions match TRBD2. The source material was sorted CD4+, CD8+, or CD8+CD57+ T cells (not recorded which) from PBMCs. This TCR derives from a human donor with aplastic anemia. CDR3 sequence (DNA): TGCAGCGTTGCTCTAGCGGGTAATGAGCAGTTCTTC. Protein: CSVALAGNEQFF.